The 12 T cell receptor beta chains given below trace back to one sample, sequenced in a study of shared clonotypes between healthy human individuals. TCRdb's table, derived via immunoSEQ multiplex PCR, lists solely in-frame clones and lacks some. The sample lists some 2,100,000 clones, approximately 95% occurring once. Material for sequencing was naive CD4+ T cells sorted from blood. Subset denoted: CD45RA+ positively selected. Receptors originate from a man aged 18 to 29 in good health.

The rearrangement joins TRBV18 to TRBJ2-7; maybe TRBD1 (6 bases). The CDR3 sequence is 16 residues long. Germline V lookup: CDR1 KGHSH, CDR2 LQKENI. V was cut by 5 bases and J by 3 bases, with 20 bases left in between. The CDR3 is CASSGGNRVGIYEQYF. CDR3 DNA sequence: TGTGCCAGCTCAGGGGGAAACAGGGTAGGCATCTACGAGCAGTACTTC.

This chain links TRBV9 with TRBJ1-3; a weak D match, TRBD1 (5 bases). V was clipped by 1 base and J by 2 bases, with 16 bases between them. Germline CDR1 SGDLS, CDR2 YYNGEE. The CDR3 is 17 amino acids. CDR3 amino acids: CASSVTGTPGPGNTIYF. DNA for the CDR3: TGTGCCAGCAGCGTAACCGGGACCCCCGGCCCTGGAAACACCATATATTTT. The entire variable domain, with the rest obtained from reference TRBV9 and TRBJ1-3, is as follows: DSGVTQTPKHLITATGQRVTLRCSPRSGDLSVYWYQQSLDQGLQFLIQYYNGEERAKGNILERFSAQQFPDLHSELNLSSLELGDSALYFCASSVTGTPGPGNTIYFGEGSWLTVV.

This clone was observed a handful of times. The J gene is TRBJ1-2, the V gene TRBV7-6, with 8 positions matching TRBD1. Germline V gives CDR1 SGHVS, CDR2 FNYEAQ. Germline trimming cut 5 bases from V and 4 bases from J; bases unmatched to any gene: 6. The CDR3 sequence is 14 residues long. CDR3 amino acids: CASSDAGTGYGYTF. The CDR3 DNA reads as TGTGCCAGCAGCGACGCCGGGACAGGCTATGGCTACACCTTC.

The chain has TRBV9 and TRBJ2-5, with 7 bases lining up with TRBD1. The CDR3 totals 14 residues. The V gene end was trimmed by 4 bases and the J gene end by 2 bases; junction bases not matched to a gene: 5. Germline V gene sequence: CDR1 SGDLS, CDR2 YYNGEE. DNA of the CDR3: TGTGCCAGCAGCCCCGGGACAGAACAAGAGACCCAGTACTTC. It is translated as CASSPGTEQETQYF.

The chain employs TRBV29-1 and TRBJ1-2; 9 bases agree with TRBD1. Germline V lookup: CDR1 SQVTM, CDR2 ANQGSEA. There are 15 residues in the CDR3. V was pared by 4 bases and J by 3 bases, with 9 bases of the junction left unmatched. The CDR3: CSVGDARDRDYGYTF. CDR3 DNA sequence: TGCAGCGTTGGAGATGCACGGGACAGGGACTATGGCTACACCTTC.

This clone has only one observation. The chain uses TRBV27 and TRBJ2-7; possible D gene TRBD2, 5 bases. The germline V and J ends were trimmed by 0 bases and 5 bases, with 5 bases remaining between them. The CDR3 consists of 12 residues. Germline V CDR1 and CDR2: MNHEY, SMNVEV (reference sequence). The CDR3 DNA reads TGTGCCAGCAGTTTATCCGGGGACGAGCAGTACTTC. The encoded protein is CASSLSGDEQYF.

This chain uses TRBV4-1 with TRBJ2-3, with D perhaps matching TRBD2 (5 bases). The V and J ends lost 3 bases and 2 bases respectively, with 18 bases between them. Germline CDR1 and CDR2: MGHRA and YSYEKL. The CDR3 is made up of 17 amino acids. CDR3 residues: CASSHGGGGGFTDTQYF. The CDR3 DNA reads TGCGCCAGCAGCCATGGCGGAGGTGGCGGGTTCACAGATACGCAGTATTTT.

This chain links TRBV18 with TRBJ2-7; the D is unclear. V lost 6 bases to trimming and J lost 2 bases, with 11 bases between them. There are 13 residues in the CDR3. The germline V gene has CDR1 KGHSH and CDR2 LQKENI. CDR3 sequence: CASSSSPAYEQYF. The CDR3 nucleotides are TGTGCCAGCTCTAGCTCCCCGGCCTACGAGCAGTACTTC.

This sequence joins TRBV4-1 and TRBJ1-1, with unresolved D. This CDR3 has 16 amino acids. The V end lost 1 base, the J end lost 4 bases, and 16 bases lay between the germline ends. CDR1 is MGHRA and CDR2 is YSYEKL in the germline V gene. CDR3 amino acids: CASSQAPVVLGTEAFF. CDR3 DNA: TGCGCCAGCAGCCAAGCCCCTGTAGTTCTGGGCACTGAAGCTTTCTTT.

This chain joins TRBV19 and TRBJ2-3; D possibly corresponds to TRBD2 (5 bases). This CDR3 has 14 residues. With 7 bases removed from V and 2 bases from J, the gap between germline ends came to 13 bases. The V gene's germline CDR1 is LNHDA and CDR2 SQIVND (reference sequence). CDR3 in DNA: TGTGCCAGTACCAGTGACTACAACACAGATACGCAGTATTTT. Translated, it gives CASTSDYNTDTQYF.

The V call is TRBV15, the J call TRBJ2-7, with 13 bases identical to TRBD2. The CDR3 length is 17 residues. Germline assignment: CDR1 LNHNV and CDR2 YYDKDF (reference sequence). Losses at the gene ends were 5 bases for V and 0 bases for J; bases not matched to a gene: 7. CDR3 amino acids: CATSPRLAGGSSYEQYF. The CDR3 DNA reads as TGTGCCACCAGCCCGCGACTAGCGGGGGGAAGCTCCTACGAGCAGTACTTC.

This sequence joins TRBV2 and TRBJ1-4, with TRBD1 identical over 10 bases. The CDR3 contains 17 residues. Germline CDR1 is SNHLY and CDR2 is FYNNEI. J was trimmed by 10 bases and V by 2 bases; bases with no gene match: 13. The CDR3 here is CASSEPLWDRGVAKLFF. CDR3 DNA sequence: TGTGCCAGCAGTGAACCCCTATGGGACAGGGGCGTAGCAAAACTGTTTTTT.